The T cell receptor beta chain under discussion was sequenced for a study of breast tumors, draining lymph nodes, adjacent tissues. General observations from the study: Tumor repertoires ranked between lymph nodes and nontumor tissue in diversity, with V and J gene preferences.

Remarks on this clonotype: Its antigen is not known.

The CDR3 is 19 amino acids. J gave up 4 bases and V 5 bases, and 11 bases lay outside the gene matches. Germline assignment: CDR1 SGHTA and CDR2 FQGTGA. The lymph nodes were axillary draining lymph nodes from breast cancer patients. TCRdb processed the multiplex PCR reads anew with MiXCR; each CDR3 protein has one entry. Altogether some 230,000 distinct CDR3 sequences are present, around 34% being singletons, with the ten largest covering approximately 3.5%. The sequencing input was axillary lymph node tissue. The sequence was collected from a female donor with breast cancer. Some clones in this sample may be carry-over from other donors' samples. This chain links TRBV7-3 with TRBJ2-1; 16 bases match TRBD2. The CDR3 reads CASSPGTSGRGSRYNEQFF. In DNA form, the CDR3 reads TGTGCCAGCAGCCCCGGGACTAGCGGGAGGGGGTCTAGGTACAATGAGCAGTTCTTC.